This TCR beta chain was identified in a study of a mutant IDH1 vaccine in newly diagnosed glioma. On the study more broadly: Patients got their first vaccination 4-6 weeks after radiotherapy alone, or with temozolomide cycles. Prior therapy was radiotherapy, temozolomide, or both; most received both. Study-level findings and limits: Top-clonotype changes in peripheral T cells seemed unrelated to pseudoprogression.

Regarding this clone: Its matching antigen is unknown.

Repertoires were generated with immunoSEQ multiplex PCR, while TCRdb's copy carries only in-frame clones and drops some. The data hold about 48,000 clones, with around 80% observed a single time. Time point here: week 35, safety follow-up. Vaccination comprised doses that each held 300 ug of mutant IDH1 20-mer peptide, plus topical imiquimod. This CDR3 has 14 amino acids. CDR1 and CDR2 from the germline V gene are SGHTS and YDEGEE. Trimming left V 10 bases short and J 7 bases short, with 21 bases between. Material: PBMCs, obtained from a glioma patient whose treatment included an IDH1 peptide vaccine. This rearrangement joins TRBV5-8 to TRBJ1-5; maybe TRBD1 (5 bases). This clonotype was sampled from a man aged 35-49 years with glioma. The chain's CDR3 is CASGTMRGFQPQHF. CDR3 nucleotides: TGTGCCTCCGGGACTATGCGGGGTTTCCAGCCCCAGCATTTT.